This T cell receptor beta chain was identified in a study of shared clonotypes between healthy human individuals. Broader study findings: The study found roughly 5% of naive CD4 clonotypes shared across a handful of donors.

Losses at the gene ends were 1 base for V and 1 base for J; bases not matched to a gene: 2. This CDR3 is 15 amino acids long. Germline lookup yields CDR1 SGHRS and CDR2 YFSETQ. The sample holds one count of this clone. No antigen is known for it. The same CDR3 arises from other DNA sequences in this sample as well. Using immunoSEQ multiplex PCR, the repertoire was profiled, and TCRdb retains in-frame clones only, with some absent. Here the sample spans nearly 2 million clones, 85% to 95% being singletons. Terminally differentiated effector memory CD45RA+ cells were excluded by CCR7 positive selection of CD45RO-negative cells. Only Caucasian adults living in Nashville, Tennessee served as donors.

The rearrangement joins TRBV5-1 to TRBJ2-7, with 10 bases identical to TRBD1. Sequencing used naive CD8+ T cells sorted from blood. The receptor's source is a man aged 18-30 years in good health. The CDR3 DNA reads as TGCGCCAGCAGCTTGACGGGACAGGGGTCCTACGAGCAGTACTTC. Protein: CASSLTGQGSYEQYF.